The text below deals with one TCR beta chain. This clone was detected only a few times. Its cognate antigen has yet to be identified. No base quality information exists; no much larger clone differs at one position. The intended sense of this specimen's time point label: baseline before first vaccination. Samples from vaccinated people were obtained from the UK trials COV001 and COV002, which included a single-blind randomized controlled phase 2/3 trial of AZD1222 (ChAdOx1 nCoV-19) in healthy adults. Trial participant PBMC samples were collected at day 0 and day 28 after the second dose for TCRbeta chain sequencing. As encoded in the germline V gene, CDR1 is SGHRS while CDR2 is YFSETQ. Inclusive of the bounding cysteine and phenylalanine, the CDR3 is 15 residues long. Just CDR3 DNA is preserved here, 45 bases in frame from base 1. The germline ends are 15 bases apart after V is trimmed by 3 bases and J by 3 bases.

The sample is drawn from a study of T cell responses to AZD1222 COVID-19 vaccine (dated by TCRdb to the early 2020s). Regarding the complete study: AZD1222 recipients given second doses at about 4 weeks or at about 12 weeks were pooled, since spike-specific TCR depth and breadth were not found to differ between the two schedules. A total of just over 230 trial participants underwent TCR sequencing, of whom 207 had received two doses of AZD1222 and about 25 had received two doses of the MenACWY control vaccine. Enrollment into the trials was organized by age into subgroups of 18-55, 56-69 and 70-plus years, and those subgroups contained approximately 150, 30 and 60 TCR-sequenced participants, respectively. Beyond this particular receptor, the publication reports: Reportedly, close to half of the unique spike-specific TCRs recognized epitopes lying outside the regions that are mutated in the B.1.351 and B.1.1.7 variants. Participants were mostly white British and included more females than males, and it was suggested by the authors that clonal diversity may have been underestimated. No day 14 peak-response samples were available, so repertoires were characterized only after the peak T cell response. After two AZD1222 doses, spike-specific TCR breadth and depth were significantly higher than at day 0 and than in MenACWY recipients. CD4 TCRs associated with the vaccine covered the entire spike protein, and the dominant responses were in regions 160-218 and 743-854. In the small 56-69-year group, the increase in depth fell short of significance, most likely because of low power. Conclusions about previously exposed vaccinees were limited because only 6 or 7 AZD1222 recipients were SARS-CoV-2 seropositive at baseline.

The CDR3 regions of human TCRbeta chains were analyzed by immunosequencing. Per the original workflow: TCRs in the repertoires were matched against a reference library of SARS-CoV-2-specific TCRs that had been generated with the MIRA antigen-specificity platform. Breadth was defined as the fraction of unique TCRs that were SARS-CoV-2-associated. Depth was defined as the fraction of total T cells that were SARS-CoV-2-associated. Using the MIRA data, every spike-specific TCR was mapped to the spike region that the TCR reacted to and assigned to either a CD4 or a CD8 class. Log10-transformed breadth and depth values were compared by one-way ANOVA with Sidak's multiple comparisons tests. The clones in this table, taken by TCRdb from immuneACCESS, are in-frame only. Not every clone is retained; where verified, under half of the shortfall comes from an unresolved V gene, and the cause of the rest is unknown. For V, J and clone size, that table is used; D and trimming come from the DNA. The sample yields over 95,000 clones; 85% to 90% were counted once. The ten most abundant clones make up about 3% of the sample.

The rearrangement joined TRBV5-1 to TRBJ1-1; a tentative D call is TRBD1 (5 bases match). Sample: peripheral blood, taken on day 0 of AZD1222 vaccination. The receptor's source is an adult in good health. Read as DNA, the sequence is TGCGCCAGCAGCTGGTCCCAGGGATCAGACACTGAAGCTTTCTTT. This encodes CASSWSQGSDTEAFF. With all but the CDR3 taken from the reference TRBV5-1 and TRBJ1-1 genes, the full variable domain is: KAGVTQTPRYLIKTRGQQVTLSCSPISGHRSVSWYQQTPGQGLQFLFEYFSETQRNKGNFPGRFSGRQFSNSRSEMNVSTLELGDSALYLCASSWSQGSDTEAFFGQGTRLTVV.